Included here is one T cell receptor (beta chain) sequence, with context. The antigen is not known. CDR1 is MNHEY and CDR2 is SMNVEV in the germline V gene (reference sequence). The CDR3 runs to 15 residues. With 7 bases clipped from V and 4 bases from J, the junction kept 9 bases outside the gene matches. Profiled with immunoSEQ multiplex PCR; TCRdb holds only in-frame clones, not every one. The table includes more than 140,000 clones, around 88% detected once. This record comes from a study of T cell responses to AZD1222 COVID-19 vaccine. Study results and limitations: Epitopes outside B.1.351 and B.1.1.7 mutated regions reportedly drew nearly half of spike TCRs. At study baseline, merely over 5 AZD1222 recipients were seropositive.

Sequenced here: peripheral blood, sampled on day 0 of AZD1222 vaccination. The V gene is TRBV27, the J gene TRBJ2-2; 7 bases agree with TRBD1. The sequence came from an adult in good health. The CDR3 sequence is CASTLGGPGTGELFF. CDR3 nucleotide sequence: TGTGCCAGCACCTTAGGGGGCCCGGGCACCGGGGAGCTGTTTTTT.